This T cell receptor (beta chain) was identified in a study of T cell responses to AZD1222 COVID-19 vaccine. Method: immunoSEQ multiplex PCR; TCRdb's copy keeps in-frame clones and lacks some. The sample lists about 92,000 clones; about nine tenths were seen once. Germline V CDR1 and CDR2: MNHNY, SVGAGI (reference sequence). The CDR3 has 15 residues. Trimming removed 6 bases at V and 3 bases at J, with 15 bases between. The sequence derives from an adult in good health. The chain combines TRBV6-6 with TRBJ2-1, with D unclear. Sample: peripheral blood, taken on day 0 of AZD1222 vaccination. The chain's CDR3 is CASRGRTSGYNEQFF. CDR3 nucleotide sequence: TGTGCCAGCAGGGGAAGGACGTCAGGCTACAATGAGCAGTTCTTC.